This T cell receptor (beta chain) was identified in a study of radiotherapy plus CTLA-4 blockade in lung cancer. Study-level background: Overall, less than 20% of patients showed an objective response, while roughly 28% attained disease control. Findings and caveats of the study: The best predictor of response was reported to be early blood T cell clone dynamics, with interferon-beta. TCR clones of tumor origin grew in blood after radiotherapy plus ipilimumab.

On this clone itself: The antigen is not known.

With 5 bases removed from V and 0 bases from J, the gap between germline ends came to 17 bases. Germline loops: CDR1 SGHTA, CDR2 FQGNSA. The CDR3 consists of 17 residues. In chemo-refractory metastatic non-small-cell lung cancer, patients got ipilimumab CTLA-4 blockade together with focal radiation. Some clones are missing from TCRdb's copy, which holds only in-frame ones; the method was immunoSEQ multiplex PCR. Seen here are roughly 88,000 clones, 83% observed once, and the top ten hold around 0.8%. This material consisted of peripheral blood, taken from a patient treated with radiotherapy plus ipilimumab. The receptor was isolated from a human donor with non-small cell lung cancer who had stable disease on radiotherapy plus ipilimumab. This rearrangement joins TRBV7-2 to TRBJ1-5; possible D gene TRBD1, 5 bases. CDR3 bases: TGTGCCAGCAGCCTAGGGGATCGGGTGTATAGCAATCAGCCCCAGCATTTT. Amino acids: CASSLGDRVYSNQPQHF.